A single sample gave rise to the 18 T cell receptor beta chains below, sequenced in a study of CD8 T cells in Susac syndrome. Random hexamers were used to reverse transcribe the RNA input (roughly 0.5 to 1 ug). TCRdb re-analysed the immunoSEQ multiplex PCR reads in MiXCR, keeping a single row per CDR3 protein. The repertoire holds roughly 120,000 distinct CDR3 sequences, with approximately 95% as singletons. Sequenced input: CD8+ T cells from PBMCs. All receptors come from a human donor with multiple sclerosis.

The chain employs TRBV23-1 and TRBJ2-1; weak D call: TRBD2 (6 bases). TRBV23-1 is sorted into the ORF group, with uncertain function. V gave up 4 bases and J gave up 6 bases, with 16 bases separating them. The CDR3 sequence is 15 residues long. This CDR3 reads CASSPRDCPPNEQFF. The CDR3 nucleotides read TGCGCCAGCAGTCCCCGGGACTGCCCCCCCAATGAGCAGTTCTTC.

This clonotype came up once. CDR3 DNA: TGTGCCAGCAGCCCCGAAAGGGGGCCGGTTATCTACGAGCAGTACTTC. Encoded protein: CASSPERGPVIYEQYF. The chain has TRBV9 and TRBJ2-7, with 7 bases lining up with TRBD1. The length of the CDR3 is 16 residues. Trimming removed 4 bases from V and 3 bases from J; junction bases left unmatched: 13. CDR1 is SGDLS, CDR2 YYNGEE, per germline. The complete variable domain, with remaining parts taken from reference TRBV9 and TRBJ2-7, reads DSGVTQTPKHLITATGQRVTLRCSPRSGDLSVYWYQQSLDQGLQFLIQYYNGEERAKGNILERFSAQQFPDLHSELNLSSLELGDSALYFCASSPERGPVIYEQYFGPGTRLTVT.

The chain is built from TRBV24-1 and TRBJ2-1, with D perhaps being TRBD1 or TRBD2 (5 bases each). Germline CDR1 reads KGHDR; CDR2 reads SFDVKD. The length of the CDR3 is 12 residues. Trimming stripped 7 bases from V and 12 bases from J, with 15 bases between. The CDR3 loop reads CATRGESRGQFF. The CDR3 DNA sequence: TGTGCCACCAGGGGGGAATCTAGAGGGCAGTTCTTC.

CDR3 in DNA: TGTGCCAGCAGCTGGGGGACAGGCAATCAGCCCCAGCATTTT. It specifies CASSWGTGNQPQHF. The chain joins TRBV5-6 to TRBJ1-5, with 7 nucleotides matching TRBD1. This CDR3 has 14 amino acids. From germline, CDR1 is SGHDT and CDR2 YYEEEE. J gave up 2 bases and V 3 bases, and 2 bases lay outside the gene matches.

This clonotype appeared a single time. The chain joins TRBV13 to TRBJ2-2, with unresolved D. The V and J ends lost 3 bases and 6 bases respectively, with 11 bases between them. Looked up from germline, CDR1 is PRHDT and CDR2 is FYEKMQ (reference sequence). This CDR3 contains 14 residues. In DNA, the CDR3 is TGTGCCAGCAGCTTGGGTCCCAGCGCCGGGGAGCTGTTTTTT. Translated, it gives CASSLGPSAGELFF.

This chain connects TRBV4-1 to TRBJ2-4, with TRBD2 identical over 9 bases. The V gene's germline CDR1 is MGHRA and CDR2 YSYEKL. With V trimmed by 0 bases and J by 5 bases, 8 bases remained unmatched. The CDR3 covers 17 residues. The CDR3 DNA sequence: TGCGCCAGCAGCCAAGATCGGGTCCGACTAGCGGAAAACATTCAGTACTTC. It encodes CASSQDRVRLAENIQYF.

The chain combines TRBV15 with TRBJ2-3; perhaps TRBD1 as D (5 bases). V lost 4 bases to trimming and J lost 4 bases, with 12 bases between them. Germline CDR1 LNHNV, CDR2 YYDKDF (reference sequence). This CDR3 is built from 14 residues. CDR3 in amino acids: CATSTDSRADTQYF. Written as DNA, the CDR3 is TGTGCCACCAGCACCGACTCCAGGGCAGATACGCAGTATTTT.

V gene TRBV6-5 combines with J gene TRBJ2-6, with a weak D call TRBD1 (6 bases). The CDR3 runs to 16 residues. The V gene's germline CDR1 is MNHEY and CDR2 SVGAGI. V was trimmed by 2 bases and J by 3 bases, leaving 11 bases between them. The CDR3 protein is CASSYGTSSGANVLTF. The CDR3 DNA reads as TGTGCCAGCAGTTACGGGACAAGTAGTGGGGCCAACGTCCTGACTTTC.

The chain recombines TRBV6-1 with TRBJ1-5; D ambiguous. The CDR3 is 15 amino acids. V gave up 6 bases and J gave up 1 base, with 13 bases separating them. The germline gives CDR1 MNHNS, CDR2 SASEGT. Here the CDR3 reads CASREMDGSNQPQHF. CDR3 coding DNA: TGTGCCAGCAGGGAAATGGACGGGAGCAATCAGCCCCAGCATTTT.

The CDR3 sequence is CASPTVNTEAFF. DNA of the CDR3: TGTGCCAGCCCGACAGTGAACACTGAAGCTTTCTTT. V gene TRBV27 combines with J gene TRBJ1-1; D is possibly TRBD1 (5 bases). CDR3 length: 12 residues. Trimming shortened V by 8 bases and J by 0 bases, and 7 bases separated the two germline ends. Germline assignment: CDR1 MNHEY and CDR2 SMNVEV (reference sequence).

The V and J genes are TRBV13 and TRBJ2-7; D is uncertain. The CDR3 length is 14 residues. Trimming removed 5 bases at V and 6 bases at J, with 17 bases between. Germline V gene lookup returns CDR1 PRHDT and CDR2 FYEKMQ (reference sequence). The CDR3 bases are TGTGCCAGCAGCGCCTATAACCGGGCGGCCGAGCAGTACTTC. Protein product: CASSAYNRAAEQYF.

This sequence joins TRBV5-1 and TRBJ2-6, with 11 positions matching TRBD1. The length of the CDR3 is 18 residues. Trimming cost V 3 bases and J 4 bases; bases outside gene matches: 9. The germline V gene encodes CDR1 SGHRS and CDR2 YFSETQ. The CDR3 bases are TGCGCCAGCAGCTCACTAGGACAGGGGGCGTTAGGGGCCAACGTCCTGACTTTC. Protein product: CASSSLGQGALGANVLTF.

This clonotype was seen a single time. The V and J genes are TRBV5-6 and TRBJ1-2, with D possibly being TRBD1 (5 bases). Trimming took 2 bases from V and 13 from J, leaving 12 bases between them. CDR1 is SGHDT and CDR2 is YYEEEE in the germline V gene. CDR3 length: 11 residues. As DNA, the CDR3 is TGTGCCAGCAGCTTTGGGGGTAGATCCACCTTC. Residues: CASSFGGRSTF.

This sequence joins TRBV7-6 and TRBJ1-1; TRBD1 matches at 8 bases. This CDR3 has 14 amino acids. Unmatched junction bases numbered 3, after V lost 5 bases and J lost 1 base. Germline-derived CDR1 and CDR2 are SGHVS and FNYEAQ. The CDR3 nucleotides read TGTGCCAGCAGCCTACAGGGGGGGAACACTGAAGCTTTCTTT. Translating gives CASSLQGGNTEAFF.

The chain joins TRBV9 to TRBJ1-1; 11 bases align to TRBD1. The V gene end was trimmed by 3 bases and the J gene end by 4 bases; junction bases not matched to a gene: 5. The CDR3 runs 15 residues. CDR1 is SGDLS, CDR2 YYNGEE, per germline. DNA for the CDR3: TGTGCCAGCAGCGCGGGGGACAGGGGGTTCACTGAAGCTTTCTTT. Its protein product is CASSAGDRGFTEAFF.

The V gene is TRBV3-1, the J gene TRBJ2-5, with D unclear. With 4 bases removed from V and 2 bases from J, the gap between germline ends came to 8 bases. The CDR3 covers 13 residues. Germline V gene lookup returns CDR1 LGHDT and CDR2 YNNKEL (reference sequence). In DNA form, the CDR3 reads TGTGCCAGCAGCCCGGAACTACAAGAGACCCAGTACTTC. This sequence encodes CASSPELQETQYF.

Concerning this clonotype: A read error may produce the germline difference seen at one junction end. The chain joins TRBV27 to TRBJ1-1; D remains ambiguous. The CDR3 runs 12 residues. Per germline, CDR1 MNHEY and CDR2 SMNVEV (reference sequence). The CDR3 region has the DNA TGTGTCAGCAGTTTATTGTCAGGAGAAGCTTTCTTT. Translated, it gives CVSSLLSGEAFF.

This chain joins TRBV6-5 and TRBJ1-2, with D possibly matching TRBD1 (5 bases). Trimming took 7 bases from V and 7 from J, leaving 19 bases between them. Germline V gene sequence: CDR1 MNHEY, CDR2 SVGAGI. The CDR3 contains 14 residues. The chain's CDR3 is CASIPRDAFSGYTF. For the CDR3, the DNA is TGTGCCAGCATCCCCAGGGATGCATTCTCTGGCTACACCTTC.